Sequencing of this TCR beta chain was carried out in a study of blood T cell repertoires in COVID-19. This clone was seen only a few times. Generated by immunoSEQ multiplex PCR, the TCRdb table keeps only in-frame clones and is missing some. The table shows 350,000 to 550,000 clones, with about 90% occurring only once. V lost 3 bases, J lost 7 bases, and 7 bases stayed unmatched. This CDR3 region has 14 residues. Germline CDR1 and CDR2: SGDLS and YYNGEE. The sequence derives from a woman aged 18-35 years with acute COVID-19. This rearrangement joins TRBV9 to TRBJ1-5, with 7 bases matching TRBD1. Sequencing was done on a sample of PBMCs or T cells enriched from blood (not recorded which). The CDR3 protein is CASSATGSFQPQHF. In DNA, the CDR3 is TGTGCCAGCAGCGCGACAGGGAGTTTCCAGCCCCAGCATTTT.